This record looks at one TCR beta chain sequence and its context. This clonotype is large (0.1 to 1%) in terms of sample share. Its antigen is not yet known. Base-call qualities are not available, and no considerably larger clone is one nucleotide away. Sample treatment or condition, as interpreted from the label and publication: in vitro stimulation with specific CMV peptide epitopes to enrich CMV-specific T cells. The data stem from a study of T cell repertoires in cytomegalovirus infection (dated by TCRdb to between 2018 and 2020). Turning to the overall study: Alongside well-studied HLA-B-restricted epitopes, the peptide stimulations were aimed at recently identified HLA-C-restricted CMV epitopes, whose presentation resists viral immunomodulation. Because public TCR beta signatures pointed to carriage of CMV infection together with the matching HLA type, the HLA type of each donor mattered for the analysis. Overall results and qualifications from the work: In the ex vivo response, HLA-C-restricted CMV-specific TCR beta clonotypes were dominant, and in two of eight donors the single most frequent clonotype came from this HLA-C-restricted group. Cumulative frequency of public TCR beta family members discriminated carriers of CMV infection plus the relevant HLA type in this cohort and an independent approximately 370-donor cohort.

Sequencing instrument: Illumina HiSeq 1500. The public reads were reprocessed in TCRdb via fastp at Q25 and MiXCR, keeping in-frame beta chains. CDR3 protein duplicates are merged, each entry listing the most common genes and DNA. This sample has about 69,000 distinct CDR3 sequences in its table, and about 30% of those were observed once. Of the sample, 45% to 65% is held by the ten largest clones. This sequence was found in a human donor in good health (CMV status not recorded). Some clones in this sample may be carry-over from other donors' samples. The sequencing used CD8+ T cells from cultured PBMCs, collected from culture after CMV antigen stimulation.

The CDR3 here reads CASSFVTGGPNTEAFF. The nucleotides are TGTGCCAGCAGTTTTGTCACAGGGGGTCCGAACACTGAAGCTTTCTTT. The receptor chain draws on TRBV27 and TRBJ1-1; TRBD1 matches 8 bases in the middle. The germline V gene (reference sequence) sets CDR1 to MNHEY and CDR2 to SMNVEV. The CDR3 sequence holds 16 residues, the cysteine and phenylalanine included. Of the read, only the CDR3 DNA is kept; its 48 bases are in frame from base 1. Trimming takes 3 bases off V and 1 base off J; junction bases not matched to a gene: 7.